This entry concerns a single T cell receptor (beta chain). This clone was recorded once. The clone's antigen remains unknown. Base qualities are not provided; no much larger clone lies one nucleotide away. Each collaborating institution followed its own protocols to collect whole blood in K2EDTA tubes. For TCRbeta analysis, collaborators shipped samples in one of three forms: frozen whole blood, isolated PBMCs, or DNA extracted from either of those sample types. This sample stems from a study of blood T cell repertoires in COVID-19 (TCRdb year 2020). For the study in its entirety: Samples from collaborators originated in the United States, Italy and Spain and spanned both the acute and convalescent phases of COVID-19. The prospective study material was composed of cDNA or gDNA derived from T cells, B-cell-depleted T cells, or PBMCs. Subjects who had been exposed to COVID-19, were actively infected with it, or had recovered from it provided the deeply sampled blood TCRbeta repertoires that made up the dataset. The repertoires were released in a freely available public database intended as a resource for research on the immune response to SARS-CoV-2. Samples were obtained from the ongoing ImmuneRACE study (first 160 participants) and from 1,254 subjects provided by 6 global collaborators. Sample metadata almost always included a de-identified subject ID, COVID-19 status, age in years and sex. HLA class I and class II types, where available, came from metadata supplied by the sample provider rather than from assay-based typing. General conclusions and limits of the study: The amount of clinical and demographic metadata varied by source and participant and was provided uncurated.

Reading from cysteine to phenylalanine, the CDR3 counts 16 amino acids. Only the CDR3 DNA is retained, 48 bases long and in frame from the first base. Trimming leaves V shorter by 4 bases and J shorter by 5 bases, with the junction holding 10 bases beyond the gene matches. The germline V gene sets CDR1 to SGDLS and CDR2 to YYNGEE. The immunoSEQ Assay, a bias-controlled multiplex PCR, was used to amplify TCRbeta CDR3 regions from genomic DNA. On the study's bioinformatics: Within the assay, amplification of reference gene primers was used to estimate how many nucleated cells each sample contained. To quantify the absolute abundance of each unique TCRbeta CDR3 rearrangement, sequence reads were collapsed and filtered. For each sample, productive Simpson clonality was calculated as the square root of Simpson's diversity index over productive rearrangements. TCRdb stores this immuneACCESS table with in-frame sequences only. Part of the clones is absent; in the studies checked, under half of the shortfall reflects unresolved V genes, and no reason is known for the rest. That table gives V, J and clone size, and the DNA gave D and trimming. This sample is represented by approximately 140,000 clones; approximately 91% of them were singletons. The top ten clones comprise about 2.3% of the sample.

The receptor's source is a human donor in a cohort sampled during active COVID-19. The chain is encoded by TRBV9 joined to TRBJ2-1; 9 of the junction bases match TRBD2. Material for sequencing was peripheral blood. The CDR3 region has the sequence CASSLDLTSGNNEQFF. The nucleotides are TGTGCCAGCAGCTTGGACCTGACTAGCGGAAACAATGAGCAGTTCTTC. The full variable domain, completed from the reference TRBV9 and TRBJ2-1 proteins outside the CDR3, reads DSGVTQTPKHLITATGQRVTLRCSPRSGDLSVYWYQQSLDQGLQFLIQYYNGEERAKGNILERFSAQQFPDLHSELNLSSLELGDSALYFCASSLDLTSGNNEQFFGPGTRLTVL.